Listed below are T cell receptor beta chains from one sample, sequenced in a study of shared clonotypes between healthy human individuals. Data came from immunoSEQ multiplex PCR; TCRdb stores just in-frame clones and leaves some out. The sample records 200,000 to 250,000 clones, approximately 70% being singletons. Sample: memory CD4+ T cells sorted from blood. These receptors originate from a man aged 25-45 years in good health. The CDR3 runs from the conserved cysteine through the conserved F or W. Each record gives: J gene, V gene, clone size, D gene, CDR3 DNA, CDR3 protein. The D gene is left open where the match is weak. Rows may omit the clone size; those that give it use once, few, many or a size class.

TRBJ1-1 TRBV18 NA TRBD1 TGTGCCAGCTCGCACTCAGACAGGGCCAACACTGAAGCTTTCTTT CASSHSDRANTEAFF
TRBJ2-7 TRBV7-8 few NA TGTGCCAGCAGTCAAATCTACGAGCAGTACTTC CASSQIYEQYF
TRBJ2-5 TRBV28 NA TRBD2 TGTGCCAGCAGGGGGGGACTAGCGGAGACCCAGTACTTC CASRGGLAETQYF
TRBJ2-1 TRBV19 NA NA TGTGCCAGTTCGGGACAAAACTCCTACAATGAGCAGTTCTTC CASSGQNSYNEQFF
TRBJ1-1 TRBV7-9 NA NA TGTGCCAGCAGCTTAACGGGTTTCACCACTGAAGCTTTCTTT CASSLTGFTTEAFF
TRBJ2-5 TRBV10-3 NA NA TGTGCCATCAGTGAGCAAAACCAAGAGACCCAGTACTTC CAISEQNQETQYF
TRBJ2-2 TRBV7-3 NA TRBD1 TGTGCCAGCAGCTTGACCCCGGGACAGGGTTTTACCGGGGAGCTGTTTTTT CASSLTPGQGFTGELFF
TRBJ2-7 TRBV2 NA TRBD1 TGTGCCAGCAGTGAGCTGGACAGGGAAACCAAGCAGTACTTC CASSELDRETKQYF
TRBJ2-6 TRBV19 NA NA TGTGCCAGTAGTAGGGTCATCTCTGGGGCCAACGTCCTGACTTTC CASSRVISGANVLTF
TRBJ2-1 TRBV27 NA TRBD2 TGTGCCAGCAGTCCAAGACTAGCGGGCCGCTCCTACAATGAGCAGTTCTTC CASSPRLAGRSYNEQFF
TRBJ1-5 TRBV28 few NA TGTGCCAGCAGATCCCCTGGGGCAGGGAGCAATCAGCCCCAGCATTTT CASRSPGAGSNQPQHF
TRBJ2-7 TRBV7-8 NA TRBD2 TGTGCCAGCAGCTTACCGGGAGGCCTCGAGCAGTACTTC CASSLPGGLEQYF
TRBJ2-3 TRBV15 NA TRBD2 TGTGCCACCAGCGCCCTGGCTAGCGGGAGTAATACGCAGTATTTT CATSALASGSNTQYF
TRBJ1-2 TRBV5-4 NA TRBD1 TGTGCCAGCAGTCGTGGGACAGGGGCGGGGAGGAACTATGGCTACACCTTC CASSRGTGAGRNYGYTF
TRBJ1-1 TRBV6-5 few NA TGTGCCAGCAGGGTAGGGACGGTGAACACTGGGGCTTTCTTT CASRVGTVNTGAFF
TRBJ1-4 TRBV4-1 few NA TGCGCCAGCAGCCAAGTACAGGGAGGGAATGAAAAACTGTTTTTT CASSQVQGGNEKLFF
TRBJ2-7 TRBV18 NA NA TGTGCCAGCTCTCCCCCGGGACGCTTCAACTACGAGCAGTACTTC CASSPPGRFNYEQYF
TRBJ2-7 TRBV28 NA NA TGTGCCAGCAGTTTACCCGGGACACGGTACGAGCAGTACTTC CASSLPGTRYEQYF
TRBJ2-7 TRBV27 NA NA TGTGCCAGCAGTTTAAACTCTTACTCCTACGAGCAGTACTTC CASSLNSYSYEQYF
TRBJ1-1 TRBV14 NA NA TGTGCCAGCAGCCAAGGACAGAACACTGAAGCTTTCTTT CASSQGQNTEAFF
TRBJ2-1 TRBV18 few TRBD2 TGTGCCAGCTCCCGACTAGCGGGCTCCTACAATGAGCAGTTCTTC CASSRLAGSYNEQFF
TRBJ2-1 TRBV29-1 NA NA TGCAGCGTTGAAATGCCCAGCTCCTACAATGAGCAGTTCTTC CSVEMPSSYNEQFF
TRBJ2-7 TRBV28 NA TRBD2 TGTGCCAGCAGTCCCCGACTAGCGAAAAGCTCCTACGAGCAGTACTTC CASSPRLAKSSYEQYF
TRBJ2-3 TRBV7-9 NA TRBD2 TGTGCCAGCAGCTTAGAAGCGGGAGGGGTCACAGATACGCAGTATTTT CASSLEAGGVTDTQYF
TRBJ2-3 TRBV5-1 NA NA TGCGCCAGCAGCTTTCTAGGGGCGAGCACAGATACGCAGTATTTT CASSFLGASTDTQYF
TRBJ2-3 TRBV7-9 few NA TGTGCCAGCAGCTTCCTTGCGGGATCAGGGGCAGATACGCAGTATTTT CASSFLAGSGADTQYF
TRBJ2-7 TRBV11-1 once TRBD2 TGTGCCAGCAGCTTAGATTTCGCTAGCGGGAGCTACGAGCAGTACTTC CASSLDFASGSYEQYF
TRBJ1-5 TRBV19 few TRBD1 TGTGCCAGTAGTTCCGGACAGGGCCAATATGGGGCGGCTCAGCCCCAGCATTTT CASSSGQGQYGAAQPQHF
TRBJ1-4 TRBV6-1 NA NA TGTGCCAGCAGTGTCCGTGTCGGGGGGCTGTTTTTT CASSVRVGGLFF
TRBJ1-5 TRBV27 NA NA TGTGCCAGCAGTGGAACGGGGGGTCAGCCCCAGCATTTT CASSGTGGQPQHF
TRBJ1-5 TRBV30 NA NA TGTGCCTGGAGTTCGGGGTCGGGGGGCAATCAGCCCCAGCATTTT CAWSSGSGGNQPQHF
TRBJ1-5 TRBV6-5 many NA TGTGCCAGCAGTTACTCAGGTTCTAGCAATCAGCCCCAGCATTTT CASSYSGSSNQPQHF
TRBJ1-5 TRBV5-4 NA NA TGTGCCAGCAGCCTTCTCCACGGGGCCCAGCATTTT CASSLLHGAQHF
TRBJ2-7 TRBV5-1 NA TRBD1 TGCGCCAGCAGCCCCCGGACAGGGGGGTCTTCCGAGCAGTACTTC CASSPRTGGSSEQYF
TRBJ1-4 TRBV5-4 NA NA TGTGCCAGCAGCTTGGGGCTTGACGGTGAAAAACTGTTTTTT CASSLGLDGEKLFF
TRBJ1-2 TRBV6-5 NA NA TGTGCCAGCAGTTCGGGAGGCACTATTGGCTACACCTTC CASSSGGTIGYTF
TRBJ2-3 TRBV27 NA NA TGTGCCAGCAGTTTGGGCCTCAATAACCGCGATACGCAGTATTTT CASSLGLNNRDTQYF
TRBJ2-3 TRBV5-1 few NA TGCGCCAGCACTGGGTTCACAGATACGCAGTATTTT CASTGFTDTQYF
TRBJ2-7 TRBV7-9 NA TRBD1 TGTGCCAGCAGCGACATAGGGGACAGGGGGTACGAGCAGTACTTC CASSDIGDRGYEQYF
TRBJ1-2 TRBV20-1 NA NA TGCAGTGCCACAACGGATTATGGCTACACCTTC CSATTDYGYTF
TRBJ2-1 TRBV5-6 NA NA TGTGCCAGCAGTCCCACACGTCGGGGCCGGAAGGACAATGAGCAGTTCTTC CASSPTRRGRKDNEQFF
TRBJ1-5 TRBV2 NA NA TGTGCCAGCAACAGAGATAGCAATCAGCCCCAGCATTTT CASNRDSNQPQHF
TRBJ2-1 TRBV19 NA TRBD2 TGTGCCAGTAGTATTTACGGACTAGCGAGTAATGAGCAGTTCTTC CASSIYGLASNEQFF
TRBJ2-7 TRBV10-3 NA TRBD2 TGTGCCATCAGTGAGTCTATGCCTAGCGGTGGCTACGAGCAGTACTTC CAISESMPSGGYEQYF
TRBJ1-2 TRBV25-1 NA NA TGTGCCAGCAGTGAATTGGGGGGGACTGGCTACACCTTC CASSELGGTGYTF
TRBJ1-1 TRBV7-9 NA TRBD1 TGTGCCAGCAGCTTAGAGGGACAGGGCACTGAAGCTTTCTTT CASSLEGQGTEAFF
TRBJ2-7 TRBV5-1 once NA TGCGCCAGCAACGAGAATAGCGGCTACGAGCAGTACTTC CASNENSGYEQYF
TRBJ2-7 TRBV5-1 NA TRBD1 TGCGCCAGTTCTCCCGGGACAGGGCCCCACGAGCAGTACTTC CASSPGTGPHEQYF
TRBJ2-1 TRBV18 NA NA TGTGCCAGCTCACCACAAAGCGAGGGTGAGCAGTTCTTC CASSPQSEGEQFF
TRBJ1-4 TRBV14 NA TRBD1 TGTGCCAGCAGCTCCCGGACAGGGGGCAGAGAAAAACTGTTTTTT CASSSRTGGREKLFF
TRBJ2-7 TRBV28 once NA TGTGCCAGCAGTTTGATACAGACCTACGAGCAGTACTTC CASSLIQTYEQYF
TRBJ1-2 TRBV18 NA NA TGTGCCAGCTCACCACCGGGTATTCATGGCTACACCTTC CASSPPGIHGYTF
TRBJ2-5 TRBV25-1 once TRBD1 TGTGCCAGCAAGGGGGCTGAGGAGACCCAGTACTTC CASKGAEETQYF
TRBJ2-5 TRBV7-6 many NA TGTGCCAGCAGCTTTTTACAAGAGACCCAGTACTTC CASSFLQETQYF
TRBJ2-7 TRBV29-1 NA NA TGCAGCGTTGAAGAGATAATCGACAGTCGGGAGCAGTACTTC CSVEEIIDSREQYF
TRBJ1-2 TRBV7-9 few NA TGTGCCAGCAGCTTATACGGGTACGGCTACACCTTC CASSLYGYGYTF